This T cell receptor (beta chain) was obtained from a study of blood T cell repertoires in COVID-19. Original processing notes: Nucleated cell counts were estimated from reference gene primer amplification. Measured with immunoSEQ multiplex PCR; TCRdb has only the in-frame clones, and not every one. That table gives V, J and clone size, and the DNA gave D and trimming. The table has approximately 160,000 clones, about 86% seen once; the top ten hold roughly 4%. The germline gives CDR1 SGHTA, CDR2 FQGNSA. The CDR3 covers 14 residues. V lost 1 base to trimming and J lost 2 bases, with 7 bases between them. Recruits, aged roughly 18 to 100 years, lived in 24 US areas. Researchers sorted participants into cohorts using their self-reported clinical history.

The J gene is TRBJ2-3, the V gene TRBV7-2, with D possibly matching TRBD2 (6 bases). Sequenced material: PBMCs or T cells enriched from blood (not recorded which). The sequence was collected from a woman aged 50 to 60 in a cohort exposed to, infected with or recovered from COVID-19 (not recorded which). CDR3 coding DNA: TGTGCCAGCAGCTTAGGCGGGGACACAGATACGCAGTATTTT. Its translation: CASSLGGDTDTQYF.